Shown below are 25 T cell receptor beta chains from a single sample sequenced in a study of blood T cell repertoires in COVID-19. Assay used: immunoSEQ multiplex PCR; TCRdb lists only in-frame clones, some missing. The table lists more than 90,000 clones, 70% to 85% of them singletons. Input material: peripheral blood. The receptors were sampled from a man over 45 with acute or convalescent COVID-19.

V is TRBV27 and J is TRBJ1-2; 11 nucleotides align to TRBD1. The germline V gene encodes CDR1 MNHEY and CDR2 SMNVEV (reference sequence). V lost 4 bases and J lost 7; bases outside the gene matches: 5. This CDR3 comprises 14 residues. CDR3 sequence: CASSSQGQGAGYTF. The CDR3 DNA sequence: TGTGCCAGCAGTTCACAAGGACAGGGGGCTGGCTACACCTTC.

The chain combines TRBV24-1 with TRBJ2-1; the match to TRBD2 covers 9 bases. With 6 bases clipped from V and 7 bases from J, the junction kept 6 bases outside the gene matches. In germline, CDR1 is KGHDR, CDR2 SFDVKD. This CDR3 has 14 residues. The CDR3 sequence is CATSILAGKNEQFF. In nucleotides, the CDR3 is TGTGCCACCAGTATTCTAGCGGGGAAGAATGAGCAGTTCTTC.

The chain employs TRBV12-3 or TRBV12-4 and TRBJ1-2, with D unresolved. V dropped 10 bases and J dropped 7 bases, with 19 bases sitting between them. This CDR3 is 13 amino acids long. CDR3 nucleotides: TGTGCCACCATCGGATCGGAACGAGGTGGCTACACCTTC. The encoded protein is CATIGSERGGYTF.

The V gene is TRBV5-1, the J gene TRBJ1-3; possible D gene TRBD1, 6 bases. Trimming removed 5 bases at V and 0 bases at J, with 15 bases between. The CDR3 sequence is 16 residues long. Germline V gene data show CDR1 as SGHRS and CDR2 as YFSETQ. CDR3 nucleotides: TGCGCCAGCAGTCAACAGGGTCCAAGCTCTGGAAACACCATATATTTT. Its protein product is CASSQQGPSSGNTIYF. Looking up the rest from reference TRBV5-1 and TRBJ1-3 gives the full variable domain: KAGVTQTPRYLIKTRGQQVTLSCSPISGHRSVSWYQQTPGQGLQFLFEYFSETQRNKGNFPGRFSGRQFSNSRSEMNVSTLELGDSALYLCASSQQGPSSGNTIYFGEGSWLTVV.

This chain uses TRBV7-6 with TRBJ2-3; 8 bases map to TRBD2. The CDR3 loop spans 16 amino acids. Germline values: CDR1 SGHVS, CDR2 FNYEAQ. Unmatched junction bases numbered 6, after V lost 2 bases and J lost 2 bases. CDR3: CASSLWSSGYTDTQYF. The DNA of the CDR3 is TGTGCCAGCAGCTTATGGTCTAGCGGGTACACAGATACGCAGTATTTT.

This clone has at least ten counts. The chain employs TRBV9 and TRBJ1-2, with 7 bases aligning to TRBD1. CDR3 length equals 13 residues. V trimming: 3 bases; J trimming: 4 bases; junction bases outside the gene matches: 3. Looked up from germline, CDR1 is SGDLS and CDR2 is YYNGEE. CDR3 protein: CASSATGVYGYTF. The DNA for the CDR3 is TGTGCCAGCAGCGCTACAGGGGTCTATGGCTACACCTTC.

This clone has ten or more counts. This sequence joins TRBV2 and TRBJ2-3, with TRBD2 matching 9 bases. CDR1 SNHLY and CDR2 FYNNEI come from the germline V gene. The CDR3 sequence is 17 residues long. V lost 5 bases and J lost 0; bases outside the gene matches: 9. DNA of the CDR3: TGTGCCAGCAGTTATAGCGGGGGTATTACTAGCACAGATACGCAGTATTTT. As protein: CASSYSGGITSTDTQYF. The variable domain in full, completed from reference TRBV2 and TRBJ2-3, reads EPEVTQTPSHQVTQMGQEVILRCVPISNHLYFYWYRQILGQKVEFLVSFYNNEISEKSEIFDDQFSVERPDGSNFTLKIRSTKLEDSAMYFCASSYSGGITSTDTQYFGPGTRLTVL.

V gene TRBV24-1 combines with J gene TRBJ2-2, with TRBD1 matching 7 bases. The CDR3 covers 15 residues. Germline V gives CDR1 KGHDR, CDR2 SFDVKD. J was trimmed by 3 bases and V by 4 bases; bases with no gene match: 4. CDR3 sequence (DNA): TGTGCCACCAGTGAACCACAGGGGTACACCGGGGAGCTGTTTTTT. It yields the protein CATSEPQGYTGELFF.

Here the CDR3 DNA reads TGTGCCAGCAGCTTAGACGGGATCGGCTACACCTTC. Translating it yields CASSLDGIGYTF. The chain combines TRBV7-9 with TRBJ1-2, with D unclear. CDR3 length equals 12 residues. CDR1 is SEHNR and CDR2 is FQNEAQ in the germline V gene (reference sequence). V lost 1 base, J lost 8 bases, and 8 bases lay in between.

This sequence joins TRBV6-2 or TRBV6-3 and TRBJ2-3, with TRBD2 as a possible D gene (6 bases). Germline V gene lookup returns CDR1 MNHEY and CDR2 SVGEGT. Trimming took 3 bases from V and 4 from J, leaving 11 bases between them. The CDR3 runs to 14 residues. This CDR3 reads CASSYRTGADTQYF. Here the CDR3 DNA reads TGTGCCAGCAGTTATAGGACGGGAGCAGATACGCAGTATTTT.

V is TRBV4-1 and J is TRBJ2-7; 11 nucleotides align to TRBD2. Trimming removed 4 bases from V and 6 bases from J; junction bases left unmatched: 8. Germline V gene lookup returns CDR1 MGHRA and CDR2 YSYEKL. There are 15 residues in the CDR3. CDR3 region: CASSRGTSGPSEQYF. CDR3 sequence (DNA): TGCGCCAGCAGCCGCGGGACTAGCGGTCCTAGCGAGCAGTACTTC.

The chain joins TRBV2 to TRBJ2-7; D is possibly TRBD1 (5 bases). The CDR3 totals 12 residues. Germline V gene lookup returns CDR1 SNHLY and CDR2 FYNNEI. V lost 8 bases and J lost 5, with 13 bases in between. CDR3 loop: CASFALGDEQYF. The DNA of the CDR3 is TGTGCCAGCTTTGCCTTAGGGGACGAGCAGTACTTC. Complete variable domain (other parts from reference TRBV2 and TRBJ2-7): EPEVTQTPSHQVTQMGQEVILRCVPISNHLYFYWYRQILGQKVEFLVSFYNNEISEKSEIFDDQFSVERPDGSNFTLKIRSTKLEDSAMYFCASFALGDEQYFGPGTRLTVT.

The chain couples TRBV9 to TRBJ2-3, with 10 bases that match TRBD2. Per germline, CDR1 SGDLS and CDR2 YYNGEE. The CDR3 loop spans 15 amino acids. Losses at the gene ends were 3 bases for V and 7 bases for J; bases not matched to a gene: 8. The CDR3 is CASSAGLAAPNTQYF. CDR3 DNA sequence: TGTGCCAGCAGCGCAGGACTAGCGGCCCCAAATACGCAGTATTTT. The variable domain in full, completed from reference TRBV9 and TRBJ2-3, reads DSGVTQTPKHLITATGQRVTLRCSPRSGDLSVYWYQQSLDQGLQFLIQYYNGEERAKGNILERFSAQQFPDLHSELNLSSLELGDSALYFCASSAGLAAPNTQYFGPGTRLTVL.

The chain couples TRBV5-4 to TRBJ2-7, with 8 bases aligning to TRBD1. The CDR3 contains 14 residues. The germline V gene has CDR1 SGHNT and CDR2 YYREEE (reference sequence). J was trimmed by 2 bases and V by 4 bases; bases with no gene match: 5. In DNA, the CDR3 is TGTGCCAGCAGCCCCGGGACAGGAGCCTACGAGCAGTACTTC. Residues: CASSPGTGAYEQYF.

A word on this clone: Other DNA sequences within the sample encode an identical CDR3. This chain connects TRBV10-3 to TRBJ1-6; 11 nucleotides align to TRBD1. This CDR3 contains 15 residues. After removal of 3 bases from V and 9 bases from J, the junction contained 4 bases not matched to a gene. Germline values: CDR1 ENHRY, CDR2 SYGVKD. CDR3 residues: CAISDVGTGGSPLHF. The DNA for the CDR3 is TGTGCCATCAGTGATGTAGGGACAGGGGGTTCACCCCTCCACTTT.

The rearrangement uses TRBV7-9 and TRBJ2-7; 7 bases are shared with TRBD2. The CDR3 has 14 amino acids. The germline V gene encodes CDR1 SEHNR and CDR2 FQNEAQ (reference sequence). V shed 1 base, J shed 3 bases, and the junction held 3 bases outside the gene matches. The chain's CDR3 is CASSLGRDYYEQYF. The CDR3 bases are TGTGCCAGCAGCTTAGGCAGGGACTACTACGAGCAGTACTTC.

This chain joins TRBV18 and TRBJ1-2, with 9 nucleotides matching TRBD1. From germline, CDR1 is KGHSH and CDR2 LQKENI. V shed 1 base and J 10 bases; nucleotides not matched to a gene: 4. The CDR3 has 13 amino acids. The CDR3: CASSPRDREDYTF. The CDR3, as DNA: TGTGCCAGCTCACCACGGGACAGGGAAGACTACACCTTC.

The chain has TRBV12-1 and TRBJ2-7; the tabulated D call, TRBD2, remains unverified against the DNA. TRBV12-1 is annotated as a pseudogene. This CDR3 is 17 amino acids long. CDR3 DNA sequence: TGTGCCAGCAGCTTCGAACGGTTGGAGCGGAGAAACTACGAGCAGTACTTC. This translates into CASSFERLERRNYEQYF.

The J gene is TRBJ2-2, the V gene TRBV5-4; 7 positions agree with TRBD2. There are 15 residues in the CDR3. Losses at the gene ends were 0 bases for V and 4 bases for J; bases not matched to a gene: 3. From germline, CDR1 is SGHNT and CDR2 YYREEE (reference sequence). The CDR3 loop reads CASSLDSGGTGELFF. The DNA for the CDR3 is TGTGCCAGCAGCTTGGATTCGGGGGGCACCGGGGAGCTGTTTTTT.

The chain has TRBV5-6 and TRBJ2-2, with D possibly TRBD2 on 5 matching bases. Germline CDR1 SGHDT, CDR2 YYEEEE. The germline V and J ends were trimmed by 1 base and 4 bases, with 11 bases remaining between them. The CDR3 covers 15 residues. CDR3 nucleotide sequence: TGTGCCAGCAGCTTGAAACTAGTCCTCACCGGGGAGCTGTTTTTT. The encoded protein is CASSLKLVLTGELFF.

The gene calls are TRBV3-1 (or the pseudogene TRBV3-2) and TRBJ2-7; TRBD2 matches 8 bases. The CDR3 length is 17 residues. From germline, CDR1 is LGHDT and CDR2 YNNKEL (reference sequence). With V trimmed by 1 base and J by 5 bases, 13 bases remained unmatched. Written as DNA, the CDR3 is TGTGCCAGCAGCCAAGTTCCTGGGGGCGGGAGGAGGAACGAGCAGTACTTC. It encodes CASSQVPGGGRRNEQYF.

J is TRBJ1-3 and V is TRBV4-1, with a tentative D call TRBD1 (5 bases). The CDR3 has 15 residues. The V gene lost 4 bases and the J gene lost 2 bases, with 12 bases spanning the gap. Germline V gene lookup returns CDR1 MGHRA and CDR2 YSYEKL. CDR3 bases: TGCGCCAGCAGCCCTACCCCGGGGGCTGGAAACACCATATATTTT. Translation: CASSPTPGAGNTIYF.

This clone was found a few times. The rearrangement uses TRBV13 and TRBJ1-6; tentative D call: TRBD1 (6 bases). Looked up from germline, CDR1 is PRHDT and CDR2 is FYEKMQ (reference sequence). V lost 0 bases and J lost 6, with 6 bases in between. This CDR3 is 14 amino acids long. CDR3 sequence reads: CASSLGRGNSPLHF. In DNA form, the CDR3 reads TGTGCCAGCAGCTTAGGCAGGGGTAATTCACCCCTCCACTTT.

J is TRBJ2-7 and V is TRBV7-9, with 9 bases lining up with TRBD2. The germline gives CDR1 SEHNR, CDR2 FQNEAQ (reference sequence). Trimming removed 0 bases from V and 10 bases from J; junction bases left unmatched: 4. The CDR3 extends over 13 amino acids. The CDR3 DNA reads as TGTGCCAGCAGCTTAGCTAGCGGGAGATCTCAGTACTTC. This codes for CASSLASGRSQYF.

CDR3 amino acids: CASSQRAGEPREQYF. Here the CDR3 DNA reads TGCGCCAGCAGCCAACGGGCGGGAGAGCCTCGCGAGCAGTACTTC. This chain links TRBV4-1 with TRBJ2-7, with 7 bases lining up with TRBD2. J lost 6 bases, V lost 2 bases, and 10 bases had no gene match. The CDR3 loop spans 15 amino acids. Germline CDR1 MGHRA, CDR2 YSYEKL.